This T cell receptor beta chain was profiled in a study of blood T cells in healthy people across ages. The authors ran a second PCR of about 7 to 11 cycles using a sample-barcoded 5' primer and a J-beta primer mix. TCRdb reprocessed the 5' RACE reads with MiXCR, giving one entry per CDR3 protein. This table has about 640,000 distinct CDR3 sequences, under 30% appearing once. The V and J ends lost 4 bases and 0 bases respectively, with 19 bases between them. Germline assignment: CDR1 SEHNR and CDR2 FQNEAQ (reference sequence). CDR3 length: 18 amino acids. This clonotype showed up many times. This clonotype was sampled from a woman older than 75 in good health. The sample was blood. The chain has TRBV7-9 and TRBJ2-1, with D possibly TRBD2 on 6 matching bases. The DNA for the CDR3 is TGTGCCAGCAGCTATGCACTAGCCCTACGTTTCTCCTACAATGAGCAGTTCTTC. It yields the protein CASSYALALRFSYNEQFF.